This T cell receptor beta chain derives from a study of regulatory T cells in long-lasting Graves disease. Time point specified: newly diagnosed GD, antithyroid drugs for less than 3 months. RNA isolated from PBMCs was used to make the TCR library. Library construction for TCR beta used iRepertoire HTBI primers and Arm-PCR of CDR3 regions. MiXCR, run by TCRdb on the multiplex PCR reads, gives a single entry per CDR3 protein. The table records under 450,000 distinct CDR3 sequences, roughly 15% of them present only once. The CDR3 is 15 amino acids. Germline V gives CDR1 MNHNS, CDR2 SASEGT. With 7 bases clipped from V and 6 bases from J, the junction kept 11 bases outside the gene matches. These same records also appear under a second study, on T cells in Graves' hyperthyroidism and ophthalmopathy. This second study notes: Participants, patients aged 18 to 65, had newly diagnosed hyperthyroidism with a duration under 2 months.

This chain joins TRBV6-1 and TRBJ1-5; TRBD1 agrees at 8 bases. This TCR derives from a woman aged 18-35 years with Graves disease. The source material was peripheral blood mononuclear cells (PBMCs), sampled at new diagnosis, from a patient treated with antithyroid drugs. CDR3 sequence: CASNHRGYYAQPQHF. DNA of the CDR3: TGTGCCAGCAACCACAGGGGGTATTATGCTCAGCCCCAGCATTTT.